The 22 T cell receptor beta chains given below trace back to one sample, sequenced in a study of CD8 T cells in ankylosing spondylitis. Each CDR3 protein gets one entry after TCRdb re-called the 5' RACE reads with MiXCR. The sample gives about 170,000 distinct CDR3 sequences, approximately 20% of which show up once; about 8.3% is in the top ten. The specimen was blood, either unsorted or a sorted T cell fraction (not recorded which). These receptors originate from a male donor with ankylosing spondylitis or in good health (not recorded which).

This clonotype was observed a handful of times. DNA for the CDR3: TGTGCCTGGAGTTTTTCGGGACAGGGGTATGGCTACACCTTC. Residues: CAWSFSGQGYGYTF. J is TRBJ1-2 and V is TRBV30; 10 bases fit TRBD1. From germline, CDR1 is GTSNPN and CDR2 SVGIG (reference sequence). V shed 2 bases, J shed 5 bases, and the junction held 5 bases outside the gene matches. The CDR3 runs 14 residues. Looking up the rest from reference TRBV30 and TRBJ1-2 gives the full variable domain: SQTIHQWPATLVQPVGSPLSLECTVEGTSNPNLYWYRQAAGRGLQLLFYSVGIGQISSEVPQNLSASRPQDRQFILSSKKLLLSDSGFYLCAWSFSGQGYGYTFGSGTRLTVV.

This clonotype was picked up a small number of times. The rearrangement uses TRBV5-1 and TRBJ2-7; possibly TRBD1 for D (6 bases). The CDR3 is 12 residues long. Germline values: CDR1 SGHRS, CDR2 YFSETQ. V lost 2 bases to trimming and J lost 7 bases, with 10 bases between them. CDR3 DNA: TGCGCCAGCAGCTTCAGGGGCAGGGAGCAGTACTTC. This gives the protein CASSFRGREQYF. Full variable domain (remainder filled in from reference TRBV5-1 and TRBJ2-7): KAGVTQTPRYLIKTRGQQVTLSCSPISGHRSVSWYQQTPGQGLQFLFEYFSETQRNKGNFPGRFSGRQFSNSRSEMNVSTLELGDSALYLCASSFRGREQYFGPGTRLTVT.

This clonotype was observed many times. The V and J genes are TRBV14 and TRBJ1-1, with TRBD1 as a possible D gene (6 bases). Germline CDR1 and CDR2: SGHDN and FVKESK. V lost 2 bases and J lost 2, with 12 bases in between. The CDR3 is 15 amino acids. This chain's CDR3 is CASSQPAGVNTEAFF. CDR3 coding DNA: TGTGCCAGCAGCCAACCTGCAGGGGTCAACACTGAAGCTTTCTTT.

This clonotype was observed a handful of times. The rearrangement joins TRBV15 to TRBJ2-7; TRBD1 might be the D (6 bases). The CDR3 runs 14 residues. The germline V gene encodes CDR1 LNHNV and CDR2 YYDKDF (reference sequence). V gave up 0 bases and J gave up 2 bases, with 8 bases separating them. CDR3: CATSRDTGPYEQYF. In DNA form, the CDR3 reads TGTGCCACCAGCAGAGATACAGGGCCCTACGAGCAGTACTTC. The whole variable domain, remainder taken from reference TRBV15 and TRBJ2-7, is DAMVIQNPRYQVTQFGKPVTLSCSQTLNHNVMYWYQQKSSQAPKLLFHYYDKDFNNEADTPDNFQSRRPNTSFCFLDIRSPGLGDTAMYLCATSRDTGPYEQYFGPGTRLTVT.

This clonotype came up many times. The chain couples TRBV5-1 to TRBJ2-3, with D unclear. This CDR3 region has 12 residues. V was shortened by 2 bases and J by 0 bases, with 1 base between the two germline ends. Germline-derived CDR1 and CDR2 are SGHRS and YFSETQ. In DNA, the CDR3 is TGCGCCAGCAGCTTTAGCACAGATACGCAGTATTTT. Its protein product is CASSFSTDTQYF.

This clonotype was seen more than once but under ten times. The chain joins TRBV28 to TRBJ1-1; 10 nucleotides match TRBD1. Germline V gene lookup returns CDR1 MDHEN and CDR2 SYDVKM. V lost 5 bases, J lost 4 bases, and 4 bases stayed unmatched. This CDR3 is built from 14 residues. CDR3 sequence reads: CASSGGQGTTEAFF. CDR3 bases: TGTGCCAGCAGTGGGGGACAGGGGACCACTGAAGCTTTCTTT.

The rearrangement links TRBV5-4 to TRBJ2-2, with D uncertain. CDR1 and CDR2 (germline): SGHNT, YYREEE (reference sequence). There are 16 residues in the CDR3. The germline V and J ends were trimmed by 2 bases and 1 base, with 12 bases remaining between them. CDR3 DNA sequence: TGTGCCAGCAGCTTATTCGGACGGCGGAACACCGGGGAGCTGTTTTTT. It yields the protein CASSLFGRRNTGELFF.

Many counts were recorded for this clonotype. J is TRBJ2-1 and V is TRBV20-1, with 9 positions matching TRBD2. Trimming cost V 6 bases and J 7 bases; bases outside gene matches: 10. The length of the CDR3 is 14 residues. Germline V gene data show CDR1 as DFQATT and CDR2 as SNEGSKA (reference sequence). CDR3 sequence reads: CSANPGLAANEQFF. DNA of the CDR3: TGCAGTGCGAATCCGGGACTAGCAGCGAATGAGCAGTTCTTC.

As to this clonotype: The junction differs from germline at one of its ends, possibly a read error. This sequence joins TRBV20-1 and TRBJ2-7, with TRBD2 identical over 11 bases. The CDR3 runs to 17 residues. Germline V gives CDR1 DFQATT, CDR2 SNEGSKA (reference sequence). Written as DNA, the CDR3 is TGCTGTGCTTCGACCCTACTGACTAGCGGGACCTCCTACGAGCAGTACTTC. It codes for CCASTLLTSGTSYEQYF.

This sequence joins TRBV10-3 and TRBJ2-3; TRBD1 aligns across 8 bases. V lost 11 bases, J lost 6 bases, and 16 bases stayed unmatched. Germline assignment: CDR1 ENHRY and CDR2 SYGVKD. This CDR3 has 15 amino acids. The CDR3, as DNA: TGTGCCGTAGATCCGGGACAGGCAGGAGCGGATACGCAGTATTTT. This sequence encodes CAVDPGQAGADTQYF.

This clonotype was detected only a few times. The genes are TRBV30 and TRBJ1-2; TRBD1 aligns across 7 bases. The CDR3 contains 14 residues. CDR1 and CDR2 (germline): GTSNPN, SVGIG (reference sequence). J gave up 4 bases and V 4 bases, and 9 bases lay outside the gene matches. The CDR3 spells CAWTWDSPPYGYTF. CDR3 bases: TGTGCCTGGACTTGGGACAGCCCCCCCTATGGCTACACCTTC. The full variable domain, completed using reference TRBV30 and TRBJ1-2, is SQTIHQWPATLVQPVGSPLSLECTVEGTSNPNLYWYRQAAGRGLQLLFYSVGIGQISSEVPQNLSASRPQDRQFILSSKKLLLSDSGFYLCAWTWDSPPYGYTFGSGTRLTVV.

This clonotype was counted ten times or more. V is TRBV10-3 and J is TRBJ2-2, with 10 nucleotides matching TRBD1. This CDR3 has 14 amino acids. Germline V gene data show CDR1 as ENHRY and CDR2 as SYGVKD. Unmatched junction bases numbered 8, after V lost 11 bases and J lost 5 bases. The CDR3, as DNA: TGTGCCGCCGAGGGGACAGGGGTGACCGGGGAGCTGTTTTTT. Translating gives CAAEGTGVTGELFF.

This clonotype was seen a handful of times. This chain connects TRBV21-1 to TRBJ2-3; TRBD1, as called in the table, went unchecked against the DNA. TRBV21-1 is reported as a pseudogene. The CDR3 contains 14 residues. The CDR3 sequence: CASSPIGGGDTQYF. As DNA, the CDR3 is TGTGCCAGCAGCCCCATAGGGGGGGGAGATACGCAGTATTTT.

The V call is TRBV5-5, the J call TRBJ2-4; a weak D match, TRBD2 (5 bases). CDR1 SGHKS and CDR2 YYEKEE come from the germline V gene (reference sequence). Trimming cost V 6 bases and J 1 base, with 14 bases left between them. The CDR3 is 15 amino acids. In DNA, the CDR3 is TGTGCCAGCAACGCCGGGGTGGGGGCCAAAAACATTCAGTACTTC. Protein: CASNAGVGAKNIQYF.

The chain couples TRBV4-1 to TRBJ2-7, with a possible D match to TRBD1 (7 bases). The CDR3 has 17 residues. Germline V CDR1 and CDR2: MGHRA, YSYEKL. V shed 1 base and J shed 0 bases, with 16 bases lying between them. For the CDR3, the DNA is TGCGCCAGCAGCCAAGCGCGCGGGACAGTCTCCTCCTACGAGCAGTACTTC. Translation: CASSQARGTVSSYEQYF.

This clonotype was detected many times. The chain employs TRBV7-2 and TRBJ2-1; TRBD2 might be the D (6 bases). This CDR3 is built from 15 residues. CDR1 and CDR2 (germline): SGHTA, FQGNSA. With 2 bases removed from V and 7 bases from J, the gap between germline ends came to 15 bases. The CDR3 region has the DNA TGTGCCAGCAGCTTAATTGGGGGGAAGTGGAATGAGCAGTTCTTC. Protein sequence: CASSLIGGKWNEQFF. The complete variable domain, with remaining parts taken from reference TRBV7-2 and TRBJ2-1, reads GAGVSQSPSNKVTEKGKDVELRCDPISGHTALYWYRQSLGQGLEFLIYFQGNSAPDKSGLPSDRFSAERTGGSVSTLTIQRTQQEDSAVYLCASSLIGGKWNEQFFGPGTRLTVL.

The chain is built from TRBV5-8 and TRBJ2-2; 7 nucleotides match TRBD2. V shed 0 bases, J shed 7 bases, and the junction held 3 bases outside the gene matches. The CDR3 spans 14 residues. Germline CDR1 and CDR2: SGHTS and YDEGEE. Here the CDR3 DNA reads TGTGCCAGCAGCTTGGGCGGGAGTGGCGGGGAGCTGTTTTTT. Protein product: CASSLGGSGGELFF.

This clonotype appeared many times. The chain employs TRBV28 and TRBJ1-1, with D hard to call. There are 14 residues in the CDR3. Trimming took 6 bases from V and 0 from J, leaving 11 bases between them. CDR1 is MDHEN, CDR2 SYDVKM, per germline. CDR3 DNA: TGTGCCAGCAGCAAGGATCAGGTGAACACTGAAGCTTTCTTT. Translation gives CASSKDQVNTEAFF.

Note on this clonotype: A read error may be the cause here, since a much bigger clone is one base away. The genes are TRBV20-1 and TRBJ1-5; no firm D call. This CDR3 is 14 amino acids long. Trimming shortened V by 5 bases and J by 4 bases, and 15 bases separated the two germline ends. CDR1 and CDR2 from the germline V gene are DFQATT and SNEGSKA (reference sequence). CDR3 bases: TGCAGTGCTGGAGTCGTCAGCTCTAATCAGCCCCAGCATTTT. Amino acid sequence: CSAGVVSSNQPQHF.

This clonotype came up many times. This sequence joins TRBV3-1 and TRBJ2-1; D remains unclear. The ends were cut back, 0 bases at V and 5 bases at J, with 17 bases in the middle. Germline assignment: CDR1 LGHDT and CDR2 YNNKEL (reference sequence). The CDR3 totals 17 residues. Here the CDR3 reads CASSQEGMRQLNNEQFF. For the CDR3, the DNA is TGTGCCAGCAGCCAAGAAGGGATGAGGCAGCTAAACAATGAGCAGTTCTTC.

This clonotype was picked up many times. The DNA of the CDR3 is TGTGCCAGCAGTTACTCGGACGGGAGGACAGATACGCAGTATTTT. Its translation: CASSYSDGRTDTQYF. This chain links TRBV6-5 with TRBJ2-3, with 7 bases identical to TRBD2. CDR3 length equals 15 residues. The germline V gene encodes CDR1 MNHEY and CDR2 SVGAGI. The J segment lost 3 bases and the V segment lost 0 bases, leaving 3 bases of the junction unmatched.

This clonotype was found many times. The chain links TRBV20-1 to TRBJ2-1; D might be TRBD2 (6 bases). V was shortened by 2 bases and J by 2 bases, with 13 bases between the two germline ends. The germline V gene has CDR1 DFQATT and CDR2 SNEGSKA (reference sequence). The CDR3 contains 15 residues. CDR3 sequence: CSARKSGPTYNEQFF. CDR3 nucleotides: TGCAGTGCTAGAAAAAGCGGGCCCACCTACAATGAGCAGTTCTTC.